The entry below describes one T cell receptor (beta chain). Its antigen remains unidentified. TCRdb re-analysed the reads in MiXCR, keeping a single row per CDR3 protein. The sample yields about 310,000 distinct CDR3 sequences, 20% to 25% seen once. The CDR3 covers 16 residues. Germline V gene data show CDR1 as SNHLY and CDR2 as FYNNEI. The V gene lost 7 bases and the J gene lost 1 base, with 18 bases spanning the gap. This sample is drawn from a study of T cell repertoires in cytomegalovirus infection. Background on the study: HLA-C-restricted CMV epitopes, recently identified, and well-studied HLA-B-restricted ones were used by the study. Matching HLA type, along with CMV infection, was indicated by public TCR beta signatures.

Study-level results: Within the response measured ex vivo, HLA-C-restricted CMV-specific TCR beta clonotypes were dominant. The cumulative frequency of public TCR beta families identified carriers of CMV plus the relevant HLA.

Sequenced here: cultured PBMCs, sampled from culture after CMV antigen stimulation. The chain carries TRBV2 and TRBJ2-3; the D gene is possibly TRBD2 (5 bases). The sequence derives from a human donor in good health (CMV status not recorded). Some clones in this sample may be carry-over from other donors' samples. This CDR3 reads CASKREWRWGTDTQYF. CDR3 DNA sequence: TGTGCCAGCAAGAGGGAATGGCGTTGGGGCACAGATACGCAGTATTTT.